The next 25 T cell receptor beta chains were all read from a single sample in a study of neoadjuvant anti-PD-1 for oral cavity cancer. Time point given: after neoadjuvant nivolumab, at surgical resection. Some clones are missing from TCRdb's copy, which holds only in-frame ones; the method was immunoSEQ multiplex PCR. The data contain around 13,000 clones, approximately 70% of them singletons. Material: PBMCs, obtained after nivolumab (anti-PD-1) treatment. The receptors were gathered from a person aged 35 to 85 with oral cavity squamous cell carcinoma.

The chain carries TRBV19 and TRBJ2-1; unclear D gene. V shed 5 bases and J shed 10 bases, with 15 bases lying between them. Germline V gene sequence: CDR1 LNHDA, CDR2 SQIVND (reference sequence). The CDR3 is made up of 13 amino acids. In DNA form, the CDR3 reads TGTGCCAGTAGTGACGCCCTTCCGCGGGAGCAGTTCTTC. Its translation: CASSDALPREQFF.

The chain joins TRBV2 to TRBJ2-3; 10 bases map to TRBD1. In germline, CDR1 is SNHLY, CDR2 FYNNEI. CDR3 length equals 12 residues. The CDR3: CADRGNTDTQYF. DNA of the CDR3: TGTGCGGACAGGGGGAACACAGATACGCAGTATTTT.

The chain carries TRBV6-1 and TRBJ2-2; 7 bases agree with TRBD2. From germline, CDR1 is MNHNS and CDR2 SASEGT. This CDR3 region has 16 residues. After removal of 4 bases from V and 3 bases from J, the junction contained 8 bases not matched to a gene. The CDR3 DNA sequence: TGTGCCAGCAGTGTGTCGGGGGGTCGGGACACCGGGGAGCTGTTTTTT. Amino acids: CASSVSGGRDTGELFF.

The V gene is TRBV28, the J gene TRBJ1-1; TRBD1 matches 12 bases. CDR1 and CDR2 (germline): MDHEN, SYDVKM. V was pared by 6 bases and J by 2 bases, with 7 bases of the junction left unmatched. The CDR3 sequence is 16 residues long. The CDR3 region has the DNA TGTGCCAGCAGGAAACCGGGACAGGGGGCTAACACTGAAGCTTTCTTT. It encodes CASRKPGQGANTEAFF.

This clone was counted a single time. This chain uses TRBV5-1 with TRBJ2-5, with D perhaps matching TRBD1 (6 bases). Germline lookup yields CDR1 SGHRS and CDR2 YFSETQ. This CDR3 has 14 amino acids. V gave up 2 bases and J gave up 5 bases, with 13 bases separating them. CDR3 amino acids: CASSFSGQGETQYF. CDR3 nucleotide sequence: TGCGCCAGCAGCTTCTCGGGGCAGGGGGAGACCCAGTACTTC.

This clone came up a few times. The chain is built from TRBV28 and TRBJ2-7; D may be TRBD1 or TRBD2 (6 bases each). V was pared by 3 bases and J by 4 bases, with 10 bases between. The germline V gene has CDR1 MDHEN and CDR2 SYDVKM. There are 13 residues in the CDR3. CDR3: CASSLGGRYEQYF. The DNA for the CDR3 is TGTGCCAGCAGTTTGGGGGGCAGGTACGAGCAGTACTTC.

The gene calls are TRBV9 and TRBJ2-2; D tentatively fits TRBD1 or TRBD2 (5 bases each). CDR1 SGDLS and CDR2 YYNGEE come from the germline V gene. This CDR3 is built from 15 residues. Deletions cut 2 bases from V and 7 bases from J, with 15 bases between. DNA for the CDR3: TGTGCCAGCAGCGTTAGAGAGGGGAGTTACGGGGAGCTGTTTTTT. Its translation is CASSVREGSYGELFF.

The CDR3 bases are TGTGCCAGTAGTGCCGCAGAACTGCCCCAGCATTTT. Translated, it gives CASSAAELPQHF. This chain links TRBV19 with TRBJ1-5, with unresolved D. Trimming pared 5 bases from V and 9 bases from J, leaving 11 bases between. Germline V gives CDR1 LNHDA, CDR2 SQIVND (reference sequence). The CDR3 runs 12 residues.

The rearrangement links TRBV11-2 to TRBJ2-7; D gene ambiguous. Trimming removed 3 bases at V and 2 bases at J, with 8 bases between. Germline V lookup: CDR1 SGHAT, CDR2 FQNNGV. The CDR3 runs to 13 residues. The DNA for the CDR3 is TGTGCCAGCAGCTTTCTGGAGACCTACGAGCAGTACTTC. It translates to CASSFLETYEQYF.

The V call is TRBV10-3, the J call TRBJ2-1; TRBD2 agrees at 8 bases. The CDR3 runs 16 residues. V shed 6 bases, J shed 5 bases, and the junction held 12 bases outside the gene matches. Looked up from germline, CDR1 is ENHRY and CDR2 is SYGVKD. The chain's CDR3 is CAISPRGGLTDNEQFF. The CDR3 coding sequence is TGTGCCATCAGCCCCCGGGGGGGGCTTACCGACAATGAGCAGTTCTTC.

The genes are TRBV10-2 and TRBJ2-2, with 7 bases aligning to TRBD1. The CDR3 is made up of 16 amino acids. Looked up from germline, CDR1 is WSHSY and CDR2 is SAAADI. J was trimmed by 5 bases and V by 4 bases; bases with no gene match: 10. The CDR3 reads CASSALDRAPTGELFF. CDR3 sequence (DNA): TGCGCCAGCAGTGCCCTCGACAGGGCACCGACCGGGGAGCTGTTTTTT.

The rearrangement links TRBV2 to TRBJ1-1; D possibly corresponds to TRBD1 (6 bases). This CDR3 spans 16 amino acids. V lost 0 bases and J 7 bases, leaving 18 bases between the germline ends. Germline V CDR1 and CDR2: SNHLY, FYNNEI. CDR3 in DNA: TGTGCCAGCAGTGAAGCGGGCAGGGGAGGGAATGGTGAAGCTTTCTTT. It codes for CASSEAGRGGNGEAFF.

The chain recombines TRBV6-5 with TRBJ1-4; D call uncertain. CDR1 MNHEY and CDR2 SVGAGI come from the germline V gene. Trimming removed 2 bases from V and 0 bases from J, with 4 bases in between. The CDR3 covers 14 residues. The CDR3 reads CASSYAATNEKLFF. CDR3 DNA sequence: TGTGCCAGCAGTTACGCTGCAACTAATGAAAAACTGTTTTTT.

CDR3 nucleotide sequence: TGTGCCAGCAGTCAGCCGGGACAGGGCAACGAGCAGTACTTC. The encoded protein is CASSQPGQGNEQYF. The rearrangement joins TRBV2 to TRBJ2-7; 9 positions agree with TRBD1. CDR3 length equals 14 residues. The germline V gene has CDR1 SNHLY and CDR2 FYNNEI. Unmatched junction bases numbered 7, after V lost 5 bases and J lost 5 bases.

V gene TRBV11-2 combines with J gene TRBJ2-2, with unresolved D. The CDR3 is made up of 15 amino acids. Germline V gene data show CDR1 as SGHAT and CDR2 as FQNNGV. The V end lost 1 base, the J end lost 2 bases, and 8 bases lay between the germline ends. The CDR3 sequence: CASSLGSGNTGELFF. The CDR3 DNA is TGTGCCAGCAGCTTAGGATCTGGCAACACCGGGGAGCTGTTTTTT.

The chain uses TRBV7-9 and TRBJ2-2, with TRBD1 as a possible D gene (6 bases). V lost 5 bases and J 0 bases, leaving 10 bases between the germline ends. The CDR3 runs 15 residues. Germline loops: CDR1 SEHNR, CDR2 FQNEAQ (reference sequence). The CDR3 region is CASSTGITNTGELFF. DNA of the CDR3: TGTGCCAGCAGCACAGGGATCACGAACACCGGGGAGCTGTTTTTT.

V gene TRBV7-8 combines with J gene TRBJ2-2; the D gene is possibly TRBD2 (6 bases). This CDR3 is built from 19 residues. Trimming cost V 2 bases and J 2 bases, with 21 bases left between them. Germline CDR1 reads SGHVS; CDR2 reads FQNEAQ. The CDR3 loop reads CASSLLTRAPGENTGELFF. The CDR3 bases are TGTGCCAGCAGCTTATTAACCCGGGCCCCGGGGGAAAACACCGGGGAGCTGTTTTTT. Full variable domain (rest looked up from reference TRBV7-8 and TRBJ2-2): GAGVSQSPRYKVAKRGQDVALRCDPISGHVSLFWYQQALGQGPEFLTYFQNEAQLDKSGLPSDRFFAERPEGSVSTLKIQRTQQEDSAVYLCASSLLTRAPGENTGELFFGEGSRLTVL.

The chain joins TRBV11-2 to TRBJ1-2, with unresolved D. CDR1 is SGHAT and CDR2 is FQNNGV in the germline V gene. Between the trimmed V and J ends, which lost 5 bases and 3 bases, there was a span of 13 bases. The CDR3 has 14 amino acids. The CDR3 here is CASSRDVGHYGYTF. The CDR3 region has the DNA TGTGCCAGCAGCCGAGACGTAGGGCACTATGGCTACACCTTC. Full variable domain (remainder filled in from reference TRBV11-2 and TRBJ1-2): EAGVAQSPRYKIIEKRQSVAFWCNPISGHATLYWYQQILGQGPKLLIQFQNNGVVDDSQLPKDRFSAERLKGVDSTLKIQPAKLEDSAVYLCASSRDVGHYGYTFGSGTRLTVV.

The chain uses TRBV30 and TRBJ1-4; TRBD1 matches at 10 bases. This CDR3 contains 14 residues. V dropped 3 bases and J dropped 2; count of bases not matched to a gene: 0. The germline CDR1 and CDR2 sequences are GTSNPN and SVGIG (reference sequence). CDR3 in amino acids: CAWRGQGTNEKLFF. The CDR3 nucleotides are TGTGCCTGGAGGGGACAGGGGACTAATGAAAAACTGTTTTTT.

The CDR3 coding sequence is TGTGCCAGCAGGCTCGGGAGGGCAGGCTACAATGAGCAGTTCTTC. It codes for CASRLGRAGYNEQFF. The chain recombines TRBV6-5 with TRBJ2-1, with TRBD2 matching 8 bases. V was clipped by 6 bases and J by 3 bases; unmatched bases: 7. The CDR3 loop spans 15 amino acids. The germline V gene encodes CDR1 MNHEY and CDR2 SVGAGI.

The V gene is TRBV15, the J gene TRBJ2-1; D remains ambiguous. This CDR3 comprises 13 residues. V was pared by 6 bases and J by 10 bases, with 16 bases between. The germline V gene encodes CDR1 LNHNV and CDR2 YYDKDF (reference sequence). Here the CDR3 reads CATSRELYSEQFF. The CDR3 region has the DNA TGTGCCACCAGTCGAGAACTGTACTCCGAGCAGTTCTTC.

The chain joins TRBV2 to TRBJ2-5; 9 bases agree with TRBD1. The CDR3 extends over 14 amino acids. The junction had 5 bases not matched to a gene; V was cut back by 5 bases and J by 4 bases. Germline V lookup: CDR1 SNHLY, CDR2 FYNNEI. The CDR3 spells CASSRQGVGETQYF. The DNA of the CDR3 is TGTGCCAGCAGTCGACAGGGGGTGGGAGAGACCCAGTACTTC.

V is TRBV30 and J is TRBJ2-7; 10 nucleotides line up with TRBD1. V shed 4 bases and J 7 bases; nucleotides not matched to a gene: 10. CDR1 and CDR2 (germline): GTSNPN, SVGIG (reference sequence). The length of the CDR3 is 14 residues. The CDR3 loop reads CAWTPGQGSGEQYF. The CDR3 DNA follows: TGTGCCTGGACACCGGGACAGGGGTCGGGAGAGCAGTACTTC.

This chain connects TRBV11-2 to TRBJ2-5; 11 bases agree with TRBD2. The germline gives CDR1 SGHAT, CDR2 FQNNGV. This CDR3 is built from 17 residues. With 6 bases clipped from V and 3 bases from J, the junction kept 12 bases outside the gene matches. CDR3 sequence (DNA): TGTGCCAGCAGACATTTCCGACTAGCGGGGAAAAAAGAGACCCAGTACTTC. This gives the protein CASRHFRLAGKKETQYF.

CDR3 bases: TGTGCCAGCTCGGGACTAGCGGCTTACGAGCAGTACTTC. It specifies CASSGLAAYEQYF. The chain links TRBV25-1 to TRBJ2-7; 11 bases match TRBD2. Germline trimming cut 8 bases from V and 4 bases from J; bases unmatched to any gene: 4. Germline values: CDR1 MGHDK, CDR2 SYGVNS. The CDR3 has 13 amino acids.